This T cell receptor beta chain was captured in a study of cytomegalovirus exposure and HLA in healthy donors. Study-wide results and caveats: In a later analysis, HLA-associated TCR beta chains were more clonally expanded than equally common others.

This CDR3 has 15 amino acids. Looked up from germline, CDR1 is SEHNR and CDR2 is FQNEAQ (reference sequence). With regard to this clone: The antigen is undetermined. The junction and the germline gene differ at one end; a read error may be behind it.

The study ran its PCR with 60 Vbeta and 13 Jbeta primers. Here immunoSEQ multiplex PCR was the method, and the copy in TCRdb shows in-frame clones only, minus some. The table includes approximately 270,000 clones, roughly 80% detected once. The genes are TRBV7-9 and TRBJ1-6; the D is unclear. Sequenced material: PBMCs. This TCR derives from a girl aged 2 to 9 in good health and CMV-seronegative. CDR3 nucleotides: TGTTCCAGCAGCTTAGTTAGTCTCTATAATTCACCCCTCCACTTT. Translation gives CSSSLVSLYNSPLHF.